This TCR beta chain was profiled in a study of T cell repertoires in ileal Crohn's disease. Whole-study context: Surgery for a complication: stricturing in around 60%, penetrating in about 39%.

After removal of 4 bases from V and 6 bases from J, the junction contained 10 bases not matched to a gene. The CDR3 has 15 amino acids. Per the germline V gene, CDR1 is SGHDT and CDR2 is YYEEEE. Profiled with immunoSEQ multiplex PCR; TCRdb holds only in-frame clones, not every one. This sample has approximately 10,000 clones; more than 65% occur once, and the top ten carry roughly 6.9%. As to time point: neoterminal ileum biopsy at postoperative endoscopy, about 6 months after surgery. The receptor's source is an adult with Crohn's disease. The sample taken for sequencing was ileal tissue. The chain links TRBV5-6 to TRBJ2-7, with 10 bases fitting TRBD2. The DNA for the CDR3 is TGTGCCAGCAGCCGCCCCAGCGGGGGGGCAGCCGAGCAGTACTTC. Protein sequence: CASSRPSGGAAEQYF.